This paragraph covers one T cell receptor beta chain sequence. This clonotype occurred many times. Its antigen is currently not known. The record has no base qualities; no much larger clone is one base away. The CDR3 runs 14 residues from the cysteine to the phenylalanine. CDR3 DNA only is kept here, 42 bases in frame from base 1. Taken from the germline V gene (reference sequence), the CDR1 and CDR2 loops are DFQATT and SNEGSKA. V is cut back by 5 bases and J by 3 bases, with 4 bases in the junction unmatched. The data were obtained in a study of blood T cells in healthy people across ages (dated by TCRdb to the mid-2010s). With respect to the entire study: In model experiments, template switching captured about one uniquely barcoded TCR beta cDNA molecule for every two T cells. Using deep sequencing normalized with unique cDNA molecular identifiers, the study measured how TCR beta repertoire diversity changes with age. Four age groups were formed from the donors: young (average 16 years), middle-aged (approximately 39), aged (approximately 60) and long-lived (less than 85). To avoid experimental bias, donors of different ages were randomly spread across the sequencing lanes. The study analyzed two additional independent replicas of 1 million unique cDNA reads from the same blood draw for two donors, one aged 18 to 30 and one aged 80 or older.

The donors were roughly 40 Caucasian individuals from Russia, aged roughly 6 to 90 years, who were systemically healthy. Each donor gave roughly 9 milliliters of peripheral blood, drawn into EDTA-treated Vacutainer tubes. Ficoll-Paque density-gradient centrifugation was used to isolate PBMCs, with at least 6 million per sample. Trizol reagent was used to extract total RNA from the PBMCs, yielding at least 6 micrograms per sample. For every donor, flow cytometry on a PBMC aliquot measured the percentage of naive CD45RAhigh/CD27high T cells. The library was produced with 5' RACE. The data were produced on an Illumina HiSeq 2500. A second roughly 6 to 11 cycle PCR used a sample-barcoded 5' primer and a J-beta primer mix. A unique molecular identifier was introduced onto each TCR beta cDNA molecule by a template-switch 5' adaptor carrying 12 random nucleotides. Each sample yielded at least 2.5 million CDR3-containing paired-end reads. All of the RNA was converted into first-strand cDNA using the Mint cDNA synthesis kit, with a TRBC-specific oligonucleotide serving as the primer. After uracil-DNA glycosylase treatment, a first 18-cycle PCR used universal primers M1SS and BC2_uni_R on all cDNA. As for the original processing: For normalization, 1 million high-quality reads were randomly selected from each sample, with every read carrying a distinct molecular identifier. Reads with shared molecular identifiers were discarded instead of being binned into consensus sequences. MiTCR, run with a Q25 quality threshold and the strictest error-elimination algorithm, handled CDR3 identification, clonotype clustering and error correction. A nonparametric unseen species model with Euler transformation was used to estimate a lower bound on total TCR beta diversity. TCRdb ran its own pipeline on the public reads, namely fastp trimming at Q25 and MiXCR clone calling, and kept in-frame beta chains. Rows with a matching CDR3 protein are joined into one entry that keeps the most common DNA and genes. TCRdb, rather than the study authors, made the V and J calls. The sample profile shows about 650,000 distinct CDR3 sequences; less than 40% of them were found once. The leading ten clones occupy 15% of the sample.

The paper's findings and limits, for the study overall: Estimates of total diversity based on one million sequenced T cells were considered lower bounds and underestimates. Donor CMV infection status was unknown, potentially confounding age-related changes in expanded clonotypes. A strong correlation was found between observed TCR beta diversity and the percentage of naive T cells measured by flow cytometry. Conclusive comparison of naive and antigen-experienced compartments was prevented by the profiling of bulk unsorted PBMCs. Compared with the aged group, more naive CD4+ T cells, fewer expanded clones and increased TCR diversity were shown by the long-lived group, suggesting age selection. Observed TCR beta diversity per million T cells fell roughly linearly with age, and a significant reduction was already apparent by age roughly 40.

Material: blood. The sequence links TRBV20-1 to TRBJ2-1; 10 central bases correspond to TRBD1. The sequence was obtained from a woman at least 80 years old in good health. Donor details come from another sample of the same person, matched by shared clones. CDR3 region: CSAGDRGIYNEQFF. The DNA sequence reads TGCAGTGCTGGGGACAGGGGAATCTACAATGAGCAGTTCTTC.